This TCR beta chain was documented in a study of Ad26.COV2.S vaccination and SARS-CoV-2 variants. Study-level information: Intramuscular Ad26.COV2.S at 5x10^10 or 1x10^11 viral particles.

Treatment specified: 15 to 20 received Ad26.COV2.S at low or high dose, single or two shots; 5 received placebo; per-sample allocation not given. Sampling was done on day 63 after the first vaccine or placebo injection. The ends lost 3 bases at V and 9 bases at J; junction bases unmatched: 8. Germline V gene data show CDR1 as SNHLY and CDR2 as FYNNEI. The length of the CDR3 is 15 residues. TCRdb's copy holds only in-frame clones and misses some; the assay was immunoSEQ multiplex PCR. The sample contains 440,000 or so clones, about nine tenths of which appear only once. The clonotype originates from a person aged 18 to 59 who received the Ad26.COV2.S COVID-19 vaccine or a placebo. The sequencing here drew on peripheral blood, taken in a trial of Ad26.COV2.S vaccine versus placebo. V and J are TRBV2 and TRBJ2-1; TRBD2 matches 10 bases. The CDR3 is CASSDKSGGASEQFF. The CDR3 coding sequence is TGTGCCAGCAGTGATAAGAGCGGGGGGGCCAGTGAGCAGTTCTTC.